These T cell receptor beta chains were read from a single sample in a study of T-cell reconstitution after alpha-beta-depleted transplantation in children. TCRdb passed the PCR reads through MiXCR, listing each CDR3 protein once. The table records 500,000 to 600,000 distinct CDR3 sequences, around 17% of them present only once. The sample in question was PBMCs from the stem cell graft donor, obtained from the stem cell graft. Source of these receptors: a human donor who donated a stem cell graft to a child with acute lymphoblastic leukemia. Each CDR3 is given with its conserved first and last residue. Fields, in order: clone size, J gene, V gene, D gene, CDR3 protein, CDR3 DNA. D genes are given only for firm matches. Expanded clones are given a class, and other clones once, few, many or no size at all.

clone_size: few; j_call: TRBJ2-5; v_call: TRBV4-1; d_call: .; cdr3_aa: CASSQGQIQETQYF; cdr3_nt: TGCGCCAGCAGCCAAGGACAAATACAAGAGACCCAGTACTTC
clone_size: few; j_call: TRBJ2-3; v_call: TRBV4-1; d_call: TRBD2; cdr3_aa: CASSQGASGSGVDTQYF; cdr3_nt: TGCGCCAGCAGCCAAGGTGCTAGCGGTTCTGGTGTGGATACGCAGTATTTT
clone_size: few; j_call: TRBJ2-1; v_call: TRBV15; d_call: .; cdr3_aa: CATSREAGEGLFF; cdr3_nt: TGTGCCACCAGCAGAGAGGCCGGAGAGGGATTATTCTTC
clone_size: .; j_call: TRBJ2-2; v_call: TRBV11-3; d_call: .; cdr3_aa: CASSSRGDPNTGELFF; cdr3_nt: TGTGCCAGCAGCTCGAGGGGGGATCCAAACACCGGGGAGCTGTTTTTT
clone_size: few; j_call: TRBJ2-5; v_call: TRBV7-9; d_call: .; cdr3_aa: CASSSPGWYEETQYF; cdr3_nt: TGTGCCAGCAGCTCCCCGGGGTGGTACGAAGAGACCCAGTACTTC
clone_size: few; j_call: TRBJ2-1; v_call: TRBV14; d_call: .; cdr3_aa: CASSQGPAPAGQRVYNEQFF; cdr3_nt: TGTGCCAGCAGCCAGGGACCCGCACCGGCGGGACAGAGAGTCTACAATGAGCAGTTCTTC
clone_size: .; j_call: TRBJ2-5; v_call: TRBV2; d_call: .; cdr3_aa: CASSGTGHETQYF; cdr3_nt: TGTGCCAGCAGTGGGACGGGGCATGAAACCCAGTACTTC
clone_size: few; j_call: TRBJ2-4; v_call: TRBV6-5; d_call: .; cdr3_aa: CASSSRRRGVAKNIQYF; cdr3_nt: TGTGCCAGCAGTTCCCGCCGGAGGGGCGTAGCCAAAAACATTCAGTACTTC
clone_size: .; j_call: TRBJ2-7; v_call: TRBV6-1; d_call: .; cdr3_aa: CASSEAVSYEQYF; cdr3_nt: TGTGCCAGCAGTGAGGCAGTCTCCTACGAGCAGTACTTC
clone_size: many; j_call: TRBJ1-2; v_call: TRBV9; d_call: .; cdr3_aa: CASSPGGAYGYTF; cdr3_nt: TGTGCCAGCAGCCCCGGAGGCGCCTATGGCTACACCTTC
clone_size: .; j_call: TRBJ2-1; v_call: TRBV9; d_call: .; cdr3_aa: CASSGPRNEQFF; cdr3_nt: TGTGCCAGCAGCGGACCGCGGAATGAGCAGTTCTTC
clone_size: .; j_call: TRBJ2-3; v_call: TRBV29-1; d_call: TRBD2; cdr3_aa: CSVVDTSGTDTQYF; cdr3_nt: TGCAGCGTTGTCGATACTAGCGGCACAGATACGCAGTATTTT
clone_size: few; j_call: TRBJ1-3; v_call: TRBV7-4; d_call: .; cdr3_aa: CASSLGGLRRNTIYF; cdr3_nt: TGTGCCAGCAGCTTAGGGGGACTCCGACGAAACACCATATATTTT
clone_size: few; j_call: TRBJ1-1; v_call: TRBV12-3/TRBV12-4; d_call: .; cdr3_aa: CATDPGLPNTEAFF; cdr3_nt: TGTGCCACAGACCCCGGGCTACCGAACACTGAAGCTTTCTTT
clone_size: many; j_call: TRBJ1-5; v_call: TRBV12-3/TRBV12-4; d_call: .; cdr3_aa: CASTPDSSNQPQHF; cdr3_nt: TGTGCCAGCACCCCCGATTCTAGCAATCAGCCCCAGCATTTT
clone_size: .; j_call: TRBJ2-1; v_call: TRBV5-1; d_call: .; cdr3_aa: CASSLVWLGQRLHEQFF; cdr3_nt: TGCGCCAGCAGCTTGGTTTGGCTAGGTCAAAGGCTCCATGAGCAGTTCTTC